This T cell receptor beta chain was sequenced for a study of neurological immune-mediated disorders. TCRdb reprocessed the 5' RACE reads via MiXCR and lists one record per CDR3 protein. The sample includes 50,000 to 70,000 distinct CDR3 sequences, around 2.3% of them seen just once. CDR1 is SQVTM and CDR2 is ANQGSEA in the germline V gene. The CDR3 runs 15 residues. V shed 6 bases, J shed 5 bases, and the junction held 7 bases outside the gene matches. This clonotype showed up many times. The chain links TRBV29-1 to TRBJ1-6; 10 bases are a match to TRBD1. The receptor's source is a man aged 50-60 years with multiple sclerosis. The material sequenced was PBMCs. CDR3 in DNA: TGCAGCGTCAGACAGGGGGCGGGCGATAATTCACCCCTCCACTTT. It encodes CSVRQGAGDNSPLHF. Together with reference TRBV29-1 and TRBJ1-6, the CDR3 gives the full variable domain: SAVISQKPSRDICQRGTSLTIQCQVDSQVTMMFWYRQQPGQSLTLIATANQGSEATYESGFVIDKFPISRPNLTFSTLTVSNMSPEDSSIYLCSVRQGAGDNSPLHFGNGTRLTVT.